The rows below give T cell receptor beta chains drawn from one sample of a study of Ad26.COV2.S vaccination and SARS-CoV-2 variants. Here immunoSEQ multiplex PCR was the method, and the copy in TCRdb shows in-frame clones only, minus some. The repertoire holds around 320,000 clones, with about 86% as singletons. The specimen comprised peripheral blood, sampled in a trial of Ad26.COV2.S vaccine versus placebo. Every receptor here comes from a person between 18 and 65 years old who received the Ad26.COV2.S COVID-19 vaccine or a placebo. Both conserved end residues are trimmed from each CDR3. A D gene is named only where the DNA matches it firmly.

cdr3_aa: AWRKVGERETQY
d_call: -
v_call: TRBV30
j_call: TRBJ2-5

cdr3_aa: ASSAPGLYQPQH
d_call: -
v_call: TRBV7-8
j_call: TRBJ1-5

cdr3_aa: ASSLRQGVTEAF
d_call: TRBD1
v_call: TRBV4-3
j_call: TRBJ1-1

cdr3_aa: ASSLALGTTGTQY
d_call: -
v_call: TRBV5-5
j_call: TRBJ2-5

cdr3_aa: ASSSGQSQY
d_call: TRBD1
v_call: TRBV5-6
j_call: TRBJ2-5

cdr3_aa: ASSQKWGGAEGYT
d_call: -
v_call: TRBV3-1/TRBV3-2
j_call: TRBJ1-2

cdr3_aa: AISDFEGEKLF
d_call: -
v_call: TRBV10-3
j_call: TRBJ1-4

cdr3_aa: ASSDGPVNYGYT
d_call: -
v_call: TRBV9
j_call: TRBJ1-2

cdr3_aa: SASGGGTDTQY
d_call: TRBD2
v_call: TRBV20-1
j_call: TRBJ2-3

cdr3_aa: ASSEVLSIQETQY
d_call: -
v_call: TRBV6-1
j_call: TRBJ2-5

cdr3_aa: ASSVAGGDSAQRDTQY
d_call: -
v_call: TRBV9
j_call: TRBJ2-3

cdr3_aa: ASSTHATGLRGDTQY
d_call: -
v_call: TRBV28
j_call: TRBJ2-3

cdr3_aa: ASRDGQFLSTY
d_call: -
v_call: TRBV6-5
j_call: TRBJ2-7

cdr3_aa: ASSLQGRETQY
d_call: -
v_call: TRBV27
j_call: TRBJ2-5

cdr3_aa: ASRIQGGQPQH
d_call: -
v_call: TRBV2
j_call: TRBJ1-5

cdr3_aa: ASSRGGQIEQY
d_call: -
v_call: TRBV5-1
j_call: TRBJ2-7

cdr3_aa: ASSLGAGLTYGYT
d_call: -
v_call: TRBV5-1
j_call: TRBJ1-2

cdr3_aa: ASTLYAGANEQF
d_call: -
v_call: TRBV5-4
j_call: TRBJ2-1

cdr3_aa: ASSLEVGGGYT
d_call: -
v_call: TRBV7-9
j_call: TRBJ1-2

cdr3_aa: ASSEGDNEQF
d_call: -
v_call: TRBV9
j_call: TRBJ2-1

cdr3_aa: ASSQDFTGANVLT
d_call: -
v_call: TRBV4-3
j_call: TRBJ2-6

cdr3_aa: ASSPRWTGVRDQPQH
d_call: TRBD1
v_call: TRBV6-2/TRBV6-3
j_call: TRBJ1-5

cdr3_aa: ASSYSQGLNYGYT
d_call: -
v_call: TRBV6-2/TRBV6-3
j_call: TRBJ1-2

cdr3_aa: ASAAISGANVLT
d_call: -
v_call: TRBV19
j_call: TRBJ2-6

cdr3_aa: ASRPPGFSTDTQY
d_call: -
v_call: TRBV11-2
j_call: TRBJ2-3

cdr3_aa: ARVRGSAPLWGTQY
d_call: -
v_call: TRBV19
j_call: TRBJ2-5

cdr3_aa: ASSLVTGTEAF
d_call: -
v_call: TRBV11-3
j_call: TRBJ1-1

cdr3_aa: ASSSQGLDTGELF
d_call: -
v_call: TRBV5-6
j_call: TRBJ2-2

cdr3_aa: SASDSGTGGAGYAF
d_call: TRBD1
v_call: TRBV20-1
j_call: TRBJ1-1

cdr3_aa: AWSGEREVPYEQY
d_call: TRBD2
v_call: TRBV30
j_call: TRBJ2-7

cdr3_aa: ASTQGGQGLNTIY
d_call: TRBD1
v_call: TRBV6-5
j_call: TRBJ1-3

cdr3_aa: ASSIRTSDTDTQY
d_call: TRBD2
v_call: TRBV7-2
j_call: TRBJ2-3

cdr3_aa: ASSFLQAYNEQF
d_call: -
v_call: TRBV7-8
j_call: TRBJ2-1

cdr3_aa: ASSGRGGNTIY
d_call: -
v_call: TRBV10-1
j_call: TRBJ1-3

cdr3_aa: ASSEVAIYGYT
d_call: -
v_call: TRBV6-1
j_call: TRBJ1-2

cdr3_aa: ASSGDRNNYEQY
d_call: TRBD1
v_call: TRBV18
j_call: TRBJ2-7

cdr3_aa: ASSQDFGTRYEQY
d_call: -
v_call: TRBV4-3
j_call: TRBJ2-7

cdr3_aa: ASSLYRDHPYEQY
d_call: -
v_call: TRBV11-2
j_call: TRBJ2-7

cdr3_aa: ASTLSTGGPEKLF
d_call: TRBD1
v_call: TRBV2
j_call: TRBJ1-4

cdr3_aa: ASSLGGNYGYT
d_call: -
v_call: TRBV5-1
j_call: TRBJ1-2

cdr3_aa: ASSVDKEANTIY
d_call: -
v_call: TRBV9
j_call: TRBJ1-3